This passage covers 32 T cell receptor beta chains from one sample sequenced in a study of siplizumab effects on memory and regulatory T cells. Sequenced by immunoSEQ multiplex PCR; TCRdb stores in-frame clones only, minus some. The table lists about 50,000 clones, over 75% of them singletons, with less than 0.35% in the top ten. The sequencing input was naive CD8+ T cells sorted from blood. The source of these receptors is a human donor in good health.

The chain is built from TRBV7-2 and TRBJ2-3; the match to TRBD2 covers 7 bases. The CDR3 is made up of 14 amino acids. The ends lost 6 bases at V and 0 bases at J; junction bases unmatched: 3. Germline assignment: CDR1 SGHTA and CDR2 FQGNSA. The CDR3 sequence is CASRPAGSTDTQYF. The CDR3 DNA reads as TGTGCCAGCAGACCAGCGGGGAGCACAGATACGCAGTATTTT.

J is TRBJ1-6 and V is TRBV27, with TRBD1 as a possible D gene (5 bases). V was clipped by 0 bases and J by 9 bases, with 18 bases between them. The germline V gene encodes CDR1 MNHEY and CDR2 SMNVEV (reference sequence). CDR3 size: 17 residues. This chain's CDR3 is CASSLSGGEYVTSPLHF. CDR3 nucleotide sequence: TGTGCCAGCAGTTTATCCGGGGGGGAGTATGTGACTTCACCCCTCCACTTT.

The chain has TRBV6-4 and TRBJ1-5; D not resolved. The V end was cut by 2 bases, the J end by 9 bases, with 14 bases between. This CDR3 contains 14 residues. Germline values: CDR1 MRHNA, CDR2 SNTAGT. As DNA, the CDR3 is TGTGCCAGCAGTGACGGTTGGGGATCAGGGCCCCAGCATTTT. The encoded protein is CASSDGWGSGPQHF.

This rearrangement joins TRBV14 to TRBJ1-1; maybe TRBD1 (5 bases). The CDR3 extends over 14 amino acids. The V gene's germline CDR1 is SGHDN and CDR2 FVKESK. V was shortened by 5 bases and J by 0 bases, with 10 bases between the two germline ends. The CDR3 here is CASSSGPMNTEAFF. The CDR3 region has the DNA TGTGCCAGCAGCTCGGGACCGATGAACACTGAAGCTTTCTTT.

V usage is TRBV7-2 and J usage is TRBJ2-5, with 15 bases that match TRBD2. Germline trimming cut 4 bases from V and 4 bases from J; bases unmatched to any gene: 10. Germline V gene sequence: CDR1 SGHTA, CDR2 FQGNSA. The CDR3 spans 18 residues. Here the CDR3 reads CASSSPGTSGGSRETQYF. The CDR3 DNA follows: TGTGCCAGCAGCTCTCCAGGGACTAGCGGGGGGAGCAGAGAGACCCAGTACTTC.

The CDR3 protein is CASSIPGQGHDGYTF. Written as DNA, the CDR3 is TGTGCCAGTAGTATCCCGGGACAGGGGCACGATGGCTACACCTTC. The gene calls are TRBV19 and TRBJ1-2; 10 bases agree with TRBD1. The CDR3 is 15 residues long. V lost 3 bases and J lost 6; bases outside the gene matches: 7. Germline values: CDR1 LNHDA, CDR2 SQIVND (reference sequence).

The chain is built from TRBV4-1 and TRBJ1-2; D not resolved. Germline-derived CDR1 and CDR2 are MGHRA and YSYEKL. The CDR3 consists of 11 residues. V was clipped by 4 bases and J by 8 bases, with 8 bases between them. The CDR3 bases are TGCGCCAGCAGCCCGGGCATAGGCTACACCTTC. Protein product: CASSPGIGYTF.

J is TRBJ2-5 and V is TRBV5-1; D possibly matches TRBD1 or TRBD2 (5 bases each). The better agreement between TRBJ2-7 and the DNA end casts doubt on the J call. The CDR3 sequence is 13 residues long. Germline CDR1 is SGHRS and CDR2 is YFSETQ. As DNA, the CDR3 is TGCGCCAGCAGCTGGGGACGAGGCCACGAGCAGTACTTC. It specifies CASSWGRGHEQYF.

This chain uses TRBV7-9 with TRBJ2-5, with a tentative D call TRBD1 (6 bases). Germline-derived CDR1 and CDR2 are SEHNR and FQNEAQ (reference sequence). The length of the CDR3 is 15 residues. Deletions cut 5 bases from V and 3 bases from J, with 16 bases between. The CDR3 is CASSHTRDTEETQYF. The DNA for the CDR3 is TGTGCCAGCAGCCACACCCGGGACACCGAAGAGACCCAGTACTTC.

This clone was recorded a few times. This CDR3 reads CASILGDEQYF. DNA for the CDR3: TGTGCCAGCATCCTCGGGGACGAGCAGTACTTC. This sequence joins TRBV27 and TRBJ2-7, with D perhaps TRBD2 (5 bases). Trimming removed 7 bases from V and 5 bases from J, with 9 bases in between. Germline CDR1 and CDR2: MNHEY and SMNVEV (reference sequence). The CDR3 runs 11 residues.

The CDR3 region is CASSPDRDYGYTF. The CDR3 nucleotides read TGCGCCAGCAGCCCGGACAGGGACTATGGCTACACCTTC. This sequence joins TRBV5-1 and TRBJ1-2, with 8 bases aligning to TRBD1. V lost 4 bases to trimming and J lost 3 bases; unmatched junction nucleotides: 2. Germline CDR1 is SGHRS and CDR2 is YFSETQ. There are 13 residues in the CDR3.

The gene calls are TRBV12-2 and TRBJ1-3; the table's D call, TRBD1, has no DNA check behind it. TRBV12-2 is a pseudogene segment. The length of the CDR3 is 16 residues. CDR3 sequence (DNA): TGTGCAAGTCGCTTAGAGAGGAAACACAGGGGAAACACCATATATTTT. Protein product: CASRLERKHRGNTIYF.

The V call is TRBV4-1, the J call TRBJ2-1, with D unresolved. Trimming cost V 0 bases and J 9 bases, with 15 bases left between them. CDR1 and CDR2 (germline): MGHRA, YSYEKL. This CDR3 is built from 15 residues. In DNA, the CDR3 is TGCGCCAGCAGCCAAGAAGTCATCCCAACGGGTGAGCAGTTCTTC. It codes for CASSQEVIPTGEQFF.

The V gene is TRBV25-1, the J gene TRBJ2-7, with TRBD2 matching 11 bases. The CDR3 sequence is 15 residues long. V dropped 7 bases and J dropped 2; count of bases not matched to a gene: 7. Germline V gene lookup returns CDR1 MGHDK and CDR2 SYGVNS. The CDR3 DNA is TGTGCCAGCACCGAGGGACTAGCGGAAACCTACGAGCAGTACTTC. Amino acid sequence: CASTEGLAETYEQYF.

The rearrangement links TRBV7-2 to TRBJ2-7, with D perhaps TRBD2 (5 bases). V was clipped by 5 bases and J by 1 base, with 12 bases between them. The germline V gene has CDR1 SGHTA and CDR2 FQGNSA. This CDR3 has 14 residues. For the CDR3, the DNA is TGTGCCAGCAGCCCCCTTCGGGGTTCCTACGAGCAGTACTTC. Amino acids: CASSPLRGSYEQYF.

V is TRBV4-1 and J is TRBJ2-3, with D uncertain. Germline V gene sequence: CDR1 MGHRA, CDR2 YSYEKL. The CDR3 contains 16 residues. V was cut by 1 base and J by 1 base, with 12 bases left in between. CDR3 DNA: TGCGCCAGCAGCCAAGTATTGGCCCCGGGCACAGATACGCAGTATTTT. This codes for CASSQVLAPGTDTQYF.

The chain uses TRBV7-7 and TRBJ1-1, with D tentatively TRBD1 (5 bases). CDR1 and CDR2 (germline): SSHAT, FNYEAQ (reference sequence). Trimming took off 5 bases at V and 8 bases at J, with 15 bases between the two ends. CDR3 size: 13 residues. For the CDR3, the DNA is TGTGCCAGCAGCGACACCCCAGGGAGGGAAGCTTTCTTT. Its protein is CASSDTPGREAFF.

This chain links TRBV27 with TRBJ2-1; unclear D gene. This CDR3 spans 12 amino acids. Deletions cut 7 bases from V and 0 bases from J, with 4 bases between. Germline lookup yields CDR1 MNHEY and CDR2 SMNVEV (reference sequence). Here the CDR3 reads CASKDSYNEQFF. The CDR3 DNA follows: TGTGCCAGCAAGGACTCCTACAATGAGCAGTTCTTC.

This rearrangement joins TRBV19 to TRBJ2-5; a weak D match, TRBD1 (5 bases). The CDR3 spans 11 residues. Germline CDR1 is LNHDA and CDR2 is SQIVND (reference sequence). V lost 3 bases and J lost 14, with 13 bases in between. CDR3: CASSIVDKVYF. In nucleotides, the CDR3 is TGTGCCAGTAGTATTGTGGACAAGGTATACTTC.

This chain joins TRBV6-5 and TRBJ1-1, with 7 positions matching TRBD1. CDR3 length equals 15 residues. V dropped 6 bases and J dropped 3; count of bases not matched to a gene: 10. Germline V gives CDR1 MNHEY, CDR2 SVGAGI. The CDR3 region is CASSSAGQIYTEAFF. For the CDR3, the DNA is TGTGCCAGCAGCTCGGCGGGACAGATATACACTGAAGCTTTCTTT.

The chain has TRBV10-2 and TRBJ2-5; perhaps TRBD2 as D (6 bases). The V and J ends lost 6 bases and 5 bases respectively, with 22 bases between them. The CDR3 covers 16 residues. Germline V gene sequence: CDR1 WSHSY, CDR2 SAAADI. Written as DNA, the CDR3 is TGCGCCAGCAGCACCCTGGCTCCAAGGGCGGGGGAGACCCAGTACTTC. This sequence encodes CASSTLAPRAGETQYF.

The rearrangement joins TRBV14 to TRBJ2-3; no firm D call. Germline V gene data show CDR1 as SGHDN and CDR2 as FVKESK. The CDR3 loop spans 13 amino acids. V lost 0 bases and J 6 bases, leaving 7 bases between the germline ends. The DNA of the CDR3 is TGTGCCAGCAGCCAAGAGAACGGGGATACGCAGTATTTT. It translates to CASSQENGDTQYF.

The chain combines TRBV27 with TRBJ1-5; no clear D. This CDR3 is built from 15 residues. CDR1 and CDR2 (germline): MNHEY, SMNVEV (reference sequence). The V end was cut by 3 bases, the J end by 1 base, with 10 bases between. The CDR3 sequence is CASSFRVGSNQPQHF. CDR3 nucleotide sequence: TGTGCCAGCAGTTTCCGGGTAGGGAGCAATCAGCCCCAGCATTTT.

The chain recombines TRBV5-1 with TRBJ1-1; no definite D call. CDR1 SGHRS and CDR2 YFSETQ come from the germline V gene. The CDR3 is 13 amino acids. Deletions cut 0 bases from V and 6 bases from J, with 9 bases between. The chain's CDR3 is CASSLGGVPEAFF. In DNA, the CDR3 is TGCGCCAGCAGCTTGGGCGGGGTCCCTGAAGCTTTCTTT.

The V gene is TRBV19, the J gene TRBJ1-1; D remains ambiguous. V lost 5 bases and J 1 base, leaving 5 bases between the germline ends. The V gene's germline CDR1 is LNHDA and CDR2 SQIVND (reference sequence). The CDR3 covers 12 residues. DNA of the CDR3: TGTGCCAGTAGTTTATCGAACACTGAAGCTTTCTTT. It specifies CASSLSNTEAFF.

This chain uses TRBV7-9 with TRBJ1-5; 7 bases fit TRBD1. Germline trimming cut 3 bases from V and 7 bases from J; bases unmatched to any gene: 9. The CDR3 consists of 15 residues. Germline V gene lookup returns CDR1 SEHNR and CDR2 FQNEAQ (reference sequence). The CDR3 nucleotides read TGTGCCAGCAGCTTGGGACAGTACGGGGGACAGCCCCAGCATTTT. Amino acid sequence: CASSLGQYGGQPQHF.

The genes are TRBV30 and TRBJ2-7; TRBD2 might be the D (7 bases). Germline V gene sequence: CDR1 GTSNPN, CDR2 SVGIG (reference sequence). The CDR3 is 12 amino acids. Trimming left V 4 bases short and J 7 bases short, with 14 bases between. Here the CDR3 reads CAWMGGAREQYF. CDR3 in DNA: TGTGCCTGGATGGGGGGGGCTAGGGAGCAGTACTTC.

The chain is built from TRBV27 and TRBJ2-2; 7 bases agree with TRBD1. J gave up 1 base and V 6 bases, and 2 bases lay outside the gene matches. CDR1 is MNHEY and CDR2 is SMNVEV in the germline V gene (reference sequence). The CDR3 length is 14 residues. The CDR3 DNA follows: TGTGCCAGCAGGGGACAGAGGAACACCGGGGAGCTGTTTTTT. Its protein is CASRGQRNTGELFF.

The rearrangement joins TRBV5-6 to TRBJ1-3; D remains unclear. The CDR3 runs 14 residues. Trimming pared 4 bases from V and 4 bases from J, leaving 12 bases between. Germline V gives CDR1 SGHDT, CDR2 YYEEEE. The CDR3 loop is CASSLNPLGNTIYF. DNA for the CDR3: TGTGCCAGCAGCCTCAACCCGTTAGGAAACACCATATATTTT.

The chain recombines TRBV29-1 with TRBJ2-1; 8 positions agree with TRBD2. Germline CDR1 reads SQVTM; CDR2 reads ANQGSEA. J gave up 2 bases and V 4 bases, and 7 bases lay outside the gene matches. The CDR3 runs to 15 residues. In DNA, the CDR3 is TGCAGCGTTGGCGCGCTAGCGGGCACCTACAATGAGCAGTTCTTC. As protein: CSVGALAGTYNEQFF.

The CDR3 sequence is CASSWDKNYEQYF. The CDR3 nucleotides read TGTGCCAGCAGCTGGGACAAGAACTACGAGCAGTACTTC. The chain combines TRBV7-2 with TRBJ2-7; tentatively, D is TRBD1 (6 bases). This CDR3 is 13 amino acids long. Germline V lookup: CDR1 SGHTA, CDR2 FQGNSA. V was trimmed by 4 bases and J by 3 bases, leaving 10 bases between them.

The CDR3 sequence: CASSLRAGGANVLTF. CDR3 coding DNA: TGTGCCAGCAGTTTACGGGCGGGCGGGGCCAACGTCCTGACTTTC. V usage is TRBV27 and J usage is TRBJ2-6; tentative D call: TRBD2 (5 bases). This CDR3 spans 15 amino acids. V was shortened by 2 bases and J by 4 bases, with 9 bases between the two germline ends. Germline values: CDR1 MNHEY, CDR2 SMNVEV (reference sequence).